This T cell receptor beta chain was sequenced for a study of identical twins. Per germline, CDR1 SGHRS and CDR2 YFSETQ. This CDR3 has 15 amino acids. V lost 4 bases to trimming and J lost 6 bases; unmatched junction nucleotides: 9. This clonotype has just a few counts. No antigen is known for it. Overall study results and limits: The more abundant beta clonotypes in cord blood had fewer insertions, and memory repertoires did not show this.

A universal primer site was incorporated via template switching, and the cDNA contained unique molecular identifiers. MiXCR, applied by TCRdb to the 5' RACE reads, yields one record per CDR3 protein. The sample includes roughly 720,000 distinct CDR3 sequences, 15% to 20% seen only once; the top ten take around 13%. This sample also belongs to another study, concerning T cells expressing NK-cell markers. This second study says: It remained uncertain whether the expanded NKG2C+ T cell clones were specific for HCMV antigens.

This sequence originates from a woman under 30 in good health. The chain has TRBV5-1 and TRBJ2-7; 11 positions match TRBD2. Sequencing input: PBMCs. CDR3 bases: TGCGCCAGCAGCGGAATCACTAGCGGGAGAGCCGAGCAGTACTTC. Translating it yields CASSGITSGRAEQYF.